Listed below are T cell receptor beta chains from one sample, sequenced in a study of naive and memory T cell subsets. MiXCR, run by TCRdb on the UMI-ligation and nested PCR reads, gives a single entry per CDR3 protein. Here the sample spans 95,000 to 110,000 distinct CDR3 sequences, about 15% being singletons. Sequencing was carried out using naive CD8+ T cells from blood. These receptors came from a human donor in good health. Each CDR3 is given with its conserved first and last residue. D genes are given only for firm matches. The size field is filled for only some rows; it gives once, few, many or a size class.

clone size: few; D gene: TRBD2; J gene: TRBJ2-2; V gene: TRBV12-3/TRBV12-4; CDR3 DNA: TGTGCCAGCAGTTTACGGCTAGCGGTGAACACCGGGGAGCTGTTTTTT; CDR3 protein: CASSLRLAVNTGELFF
clone size: few; D gene: NA; J gene: TRBJ2-1; V gene: TRBV4-3; CDR3 DNA: TGCGCCAGCAGCCAAGAGCGAGCGTGGAATGAGCAGTTCTTC; CDR3 protein: CASSQERAWNEQFF
clone size: few; D gene: NA; J gene: TRBJ1-1; V gene: TRBV29-1; CDR3 DNA: TGCAGCTTCGGACCGCCGAACACTGAAGCTTTCTTT; CDR3 protein: CSFGPPNTEAFF
clone size: few; D gene: NA; J gene: TRBJ1-1; V gene: TRBV25-1; CDR3 DNA: TGTGCCAGCAGTGACGGAGGGAGTGAAGCTTTCTTT; CDR3 protein: CASSDGGSEAFF
clone size: many; D gene: TRBD2; J gene: TRBJ2-3; V gene: TRBV4-3; CDR3 DNA: TGCGCCAGCAGCCAAGATCGGATGGGGCGGGACTACACAGATACGCAGTATTTT; CDR3 protein: CASSQDRMGRDYTDTQYF
clone size: NA; D gene: TRBD1; J gene: TRBJ1-1; V gene: TRBV19; CDR3 DNA: TGTGCCAGTAGTATGGGGACAGGGGGACCGAACACTGAAGCTTTCTTT; CDR3 protein: CASSMGTGGPNTEAFF
clone size: many; D gene: NA; J gene: TRBJ1-5; V gene: TRBV19; CDR3 DNA: TGTGCCAGTACGGCATCTCTGGGTAGCTCTTATCAGCCCCAGCATTTT; CDR3 protein: CASTASLGSSYQPQHF
clone size: few; D gene: TRBD1; J gene: TRBJ2-7; V gene: TRBV9; CDR3 DNA: TGTGCCAGCAGCGCTACAGGGGGGATCTACGAGCAGTACTTC; CDR3 protein: CASSATGGIYEQYF
clone size: NA; D gene: NA; J gene: TRBJ2-2; V gene: TRBV6-2/TRBV6-3; CDR3 DNA: TGTGCCAGCAGTTCCGGGCTGAACACCGGGGAGCTGTTTTTT; CDR3 protein: CASSSGLNTGELFF
clone size: few; D gene: NA; J gene: TRBJ2-7; V gene: TRBV5-6; CDR3 DNA: TGTGCCAGCAGCCTTAGGGGGGCCTACGAGCAGTACTTC; CDR3 protein: CASSLRGAYEQYF
clone size: NA; D gene: NA; J gene: TRBJ1-5; V gene: TRBV5-4; CDR3 DNA: TGTGCCAGCAGCGAGCCCAATCAGCCCCAGCATTTT; CDR3 protein: CASSEPNQPQHF
clone size: NA; D gene: TRBD2; J gene: TRBJ2-6; V gene: TRBV10-3; CDR3 DNA: TGTGCCATCAGTCGACTAGCGGGAGACCCAAGGTCTGGGGCCAACGTCCTGACTTTC; CDR3 protein: CAISRLAGDPRSGANVLTF
clone size: NA; D gene: NA; J gene: TRBJ2-1; V gene: TRBV20-1; CDR3 DNA: TGCAGTGCTAGGGTGCGGTCCTCCTACAATGAGCAGTTCTTC; CDR3 protein: CSARVRSSYNEQFF
clone size: NA; D gene: NA; J gene: TRBJ2-7; V gene: TRBV10-3; CDR3 DNA: TGTGCCATCCCTCCTGCCGGGGGAACCTACGAGCAGTACTTC; CDR3 protein: CAIPPAGGTYEQYF
clone size: many; D gene: NA; J gene: TRBJ2-7; V gene: TRBV7-9; CDR3 DNA: TGTGCCAGCAGCTCCAACCACAGGGAGGGCGAGCAGTACTTC; CDR3 protein: CASSSNHREGEQYF
clone size: few; D gene: NA; J gene: TRBJ2-3; V gene: TRBV20-1; CDR3 DNA: TGCAGTGCTAGAGTTCAGGCGGTCTCTCCCGTCACAGATACGCAGTATTTT; CDR3 protein: CSARVQAVSPVTDTQYF
clone size: NA; D gene: NA; J gene: TRBJ2-7; V gene: TRBV24-1; CDR3 DNA: TGTGCCACCAGTGACCGATCTTTCTACGGGCAGTACTTC; CDR3 protein: CATSDRSFYGQYF
clone size: many; D gene: TRBD1; J gene: TRBJ1-1; V gene: TRBV11-2; CDR3 DNA: TGTGCCAGCAGCTTGAGGACAGGAAAGAACACTGAAGCTTTCTTT; CDR3 protein: CASSLRTGKNTEAFF
clone size: few; D gene: TRBD2; J gene: TRBJ2-1; V gene: TRBV4-3; CDR3 DNA: TGCGCCAGCAGCCAAGATCCGACTAGCGGGGGAGATAATGAGCAGTTCTTC; CDR3 protein: CASSQDPTSGGDNEQFF
clone size: few; D gene: TRBD1; J gene: TRBJ2-7; V gene: TRBV12-3/TRBV12-4; CDR3 DNA: TGTGCCAGCAATTCCGGGACAGACCCCTACGAGCAGTACTTC; CDR3 protein: CASNSGTDPYEQYF
clone size: few; D gene: NA; J gene: TRBJ2-3; V gene: TRBV27; CDR3 DNA: TGTGCCAGCACTCCCGCCGCGGCGACTAGGAGCACAGATACGCAGTATTTT; CDR3 protein: CASTPAAATRSTDTQYF
clone size: NA; D gene: TRBD2; J gene: TRBJ2-1; V gene: TRBV20-1; CDR3 DNA: TGCAGTGCTAGAGCAGGGTCGTCCCGGACTAGCGGGGACCCCAATGAGCAGTTCTTC; CDR3 protein: CSARAGSSRTSGDPNEQFF
clone size: few; D gene: NA; J gene: TRBJ2-7; V gene: TRBV29-1; CDR3 DNA: TGCAGCGCCGAGGACAACCCGTCCAACGAGCAGTACTTC; CDR3 protein: CSAEDNPSNEQYF
clone size: NA; D gene: TRBD1; J gene: TRBJ1-4; V gene: TRBV11-2; CDR3 DNA: TGTGCCAGCAGCTTAGATGGGACAGGGGGATGGGAAATACTGTTTTTT; CDR3 protein: CASSLDGTGGWEILFF
clone size: NA; D gene: NA; J gene: TRBJ2-3; V gene: TRBV19; CDR3 DNA: TGTGCCAGTAGTATTTCGTCGGGGCCCGCAGATACGCAGTATTTT; CDR3 protein: CASSISSGPADTQYF
clone size: many; D gene: NA; J gene: TRBJ1-5; V gene: TRBV10-3; CDR3 DNA: TGTGCCATCAGTGAGGGAACAGGGATCGATCAGCCCCAGCATTTT; CDR3 protein: CAISEGTGIDQPQHF
clone size: many; D gene: NA; J gene: TRBJ1-1; V gene: TRBV4-3; CDR3 DNA: TGCGCCAGCAGCCAAGAAAGGTTGGCGGTTGACGCTTTCTTT; CDR3 protein: CASSQERLAVDAFF
clone size: NA; D gene: NA; J gene: TRBJ1-6; V gene: TRBV5-4; CDR3 DNA: TGTGCCAGCAGCTTGGGAATTGGGGGCCGTAATTCACCCCTCCACTTT; CDR3 protein: CASSLGIGGRNSPLHF
clone size: few; D gene: TRBD2; J gene: TRBJ2-3; V gene: TRBV9; CDR3 DNA: TGTGCCAGCAGCGTAGGAGGTCGTAGCGGGGGGGCAGGAGATACGCAGTATTTT; CDR3 protein: CASSVGGRSGGAGDTQYF
clone size: NA; D gene: TRBD1; J gene: TRBJ2-7; V gene: TRBV20-1; CDR3 DNA: TGCAGTGCTCGAGAGGAGGACAGGTTAACCTACGAGCAGTACTTC; CDR3 protein: CSAREEDRLTYEQYF
clone size: few; D gene: NA; J gene: TRBJ2-5; V gene: TRBV7-9; CDR3 DNA: TGTGCCAGCAGCTTCGACGGGGTCGAAGAGACCCAGTACTTC; CDR3 protein: CASSFDGVEETQYF
clone size: few; D gene: NA; J gene: TRBJ2-2; V gene: TRBV15; CDR3 DNA: TGTGCCACCAGCAGAGGCCTCGGGTTGACCGGGGAGCTGTTTTTT; CDR3 protein: CATSRGLGLTGELFF
clone size: NA; D gene: NA; J gene: TRBJ2-7; V gene: TRBV7-9; CDR3 DNA: TGTGCCAGCAGCCCGTCACTATACGAGCAGTACTTC; CDR3 protein: CASSPSLYEQYF
clone size: few; D gene: TRBD1; J gene: TRBJ2-7; V gene: TRBV27; CDR3 DNA: TGTGCCAGCAGTTACCTGACAGGGTCCTACGAGCAGTACTTC; CDR3 protein: CASSYLTGSYEQYF
clone size: many; D gene: TRBD1; J gene: TRBJ2-7; V gene: TRBV30; CDR3 DNA: TGTGCCTGGAACCGGGACAGCTTCTACGAGCAGTACTTC; CDR3 protein: CAWNRDSFYEQYF
clone size: few; D gene: TRBD1; J gene: TRBJ2-7; V gene: TRBV19; CDR3 DNA: TGTGCCAGTAGTGTCCTTTGGGACAGCATCTACGAGCAGTACTTC; CDR3 protein: CASSVLWDSIYEQYF
clone size: many; D gene: NA; J gene: TRBJ2-1; V gene: TRBV6-2/TRBV6-3; CDR3 DNA: TGTGCCAGCAGTTACCTAAGGGCGGATGAGCAGTTCTTC; CDR3 protein: CASSYLRADEQFF
clone size: many; D gene: NA; J gene: TRBJ2-3; V gene: TRBV4-2; CDR3 DNA: TGTGCCAGCAGCTTAGCGGAAAGCACAGATACGCAGTATTTT; CDR3 protein: CASSLAESTDTQYF
clone size: few; D gene: NA; J gene: TRBJ1-5; V gene: TRBV4-3; CDR3 DNA: TGCGCCAGCAGCCAAGATCATGAGTTGGGTGGCAATCAGCCCCAGCATTTT; CDR3 protein: CASSQDHELGGNQPQHF
clone size: few; D gene: NA; J gene: TRBJ1-2; V gene: TRBV19; CDR3 DNA: TGTGCCAGTAGTACGGCTTCGGGGACAAATGGCTACACCTTC; CDR3 protein: CASSTASGTNGYTF
clone size: many; D gene: NA; J gene: TRBJ2-2; V gene: TRBV28; CDR3 DNA: TGTGCCAGCAGTTTATGGGGCAGCCGGAACACCGGGGAGCTGTTTTTT; CDR3 protein: CASSLWGSRNTGELFF
clone size: few; D gene: TRBD1; J gene: TRBJ2-2; V gene: TRBV5-5; CDR3 DNA: TGTGCCAGCAGCCGACTTAGGACAGGGAACACCGGGGAGCTGTTTTTT; CDR3 protein: CASSRLRTGNTGELFF
clone size: NA; D gene: NA; J gene: TRBJ2-3; V gene: TRBV7-2; CDR3 DNA: TGTGCCAGCAGCCCACTTGCAGATACGCAGTATTTT; CDR3 protein: CASSPLADTQYF
clone size: few; D gene: NA; J gene: TRBJ1-5; V gene: TRBV9; CDR3 DNA: TGTGCCAGCAGCGCGGACGGGGCCAGCAATCAGCCCCAGCATTTT; CDR3 protein: CASSADGASNQPQHF
clone size: NA; D gene: TRBD1; J gene: TRBJ2-1; V gene: TRBV29-1; CDR3 DNA: TGCAGCGCCCTGGACAGGTTTTACAATGAGCAGTTCTTC; CDR3 protein: CSALDRFYNEQFF
clone size: NA; D gene: NA; J gene: TRBJ2-1; V gene: TRBV27; CDR3 DNA: TGTGCCAGCAGTTTACTAGCACTAAGCTCCTACAATGAGCAGTTCTTC; CDR3 protein: CASSLLALSSYNEQFF
clone size: NA; D gene: TRBD1; J gene: TRBJ2-1; V gene: TRBV7-9; CDR3 DNA: TGTGCCAGCAGGCTCGCCCAAGACAGGGTCAATGAGCAGTTCTTC; CDR3 protein: CASRLAQDRVNEQFF
clone size: many; D gene: TRBD2; J gene: TRBJ2-3; V gene: TRBV19; CDR3 DNA: TGTGCCAGTAGTGCAACTAGCGGGGGTATCACAGATACGCAGTATTTT; CDR3 protein: CASSATSGGITDTQYF
clone size: NA; D gene: NA; J gene: TRBJ1-5; V gene: TRBV6-6; CDR3 DNA: TGTGCCACCCTACGGGGGGGCAATCAGCCCCAGCATTTT; CDR3 protein: CATLRGGNQPQHF
clone size: NA; D gene: NA; J gene: TRBJ1-2; V gene: TRBV9; CDR3 DNA: TGTGCCAGCAGCGTAGTGGACGGGCATGGCTACACCTTC; CDR3 protein: CASSVVDGHGYTF